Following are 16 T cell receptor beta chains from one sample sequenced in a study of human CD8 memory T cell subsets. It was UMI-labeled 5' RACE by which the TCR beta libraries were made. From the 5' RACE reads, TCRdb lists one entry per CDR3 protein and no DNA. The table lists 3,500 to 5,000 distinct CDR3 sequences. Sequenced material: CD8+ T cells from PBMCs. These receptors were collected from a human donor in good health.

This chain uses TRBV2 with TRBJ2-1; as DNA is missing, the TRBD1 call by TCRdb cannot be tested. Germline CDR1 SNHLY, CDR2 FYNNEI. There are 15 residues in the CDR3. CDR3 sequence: CASSEGSGANNEQFF.

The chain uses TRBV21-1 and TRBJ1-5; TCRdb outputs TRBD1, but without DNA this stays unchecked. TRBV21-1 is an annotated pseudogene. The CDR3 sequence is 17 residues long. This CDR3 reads CASSKVYGQGAGQPQHF.

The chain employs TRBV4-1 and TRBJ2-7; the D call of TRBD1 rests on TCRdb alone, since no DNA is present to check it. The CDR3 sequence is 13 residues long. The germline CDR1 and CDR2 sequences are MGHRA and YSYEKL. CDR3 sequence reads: CASSYRTGYEQYF.

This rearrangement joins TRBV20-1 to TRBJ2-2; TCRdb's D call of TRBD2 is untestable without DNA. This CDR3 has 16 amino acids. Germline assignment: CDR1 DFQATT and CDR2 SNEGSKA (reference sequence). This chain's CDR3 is CSAIPAGARVNGELFF.

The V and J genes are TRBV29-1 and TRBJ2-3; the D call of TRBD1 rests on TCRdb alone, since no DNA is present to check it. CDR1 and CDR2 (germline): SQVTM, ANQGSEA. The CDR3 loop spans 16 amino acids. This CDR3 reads CSVEMGQGRPADTQYF.

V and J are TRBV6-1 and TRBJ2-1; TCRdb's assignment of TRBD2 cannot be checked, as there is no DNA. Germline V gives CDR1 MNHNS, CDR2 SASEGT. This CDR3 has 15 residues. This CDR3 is CASSITSGAYNEQFF.

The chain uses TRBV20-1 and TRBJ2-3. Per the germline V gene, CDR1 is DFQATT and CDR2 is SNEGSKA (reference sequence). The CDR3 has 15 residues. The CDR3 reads CSARGFSSDTDTQYF.

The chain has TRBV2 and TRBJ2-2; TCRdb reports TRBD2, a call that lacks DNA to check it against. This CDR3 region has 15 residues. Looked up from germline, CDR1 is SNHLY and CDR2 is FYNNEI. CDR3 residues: CASSSGGVAPGELFF.

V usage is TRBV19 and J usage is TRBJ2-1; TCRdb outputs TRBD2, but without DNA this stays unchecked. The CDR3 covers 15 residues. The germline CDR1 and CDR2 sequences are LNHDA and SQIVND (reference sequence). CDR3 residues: CASSASGRTRNEQFF.

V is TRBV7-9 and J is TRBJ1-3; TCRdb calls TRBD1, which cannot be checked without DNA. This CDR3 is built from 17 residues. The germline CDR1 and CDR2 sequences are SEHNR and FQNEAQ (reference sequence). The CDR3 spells CASSLGFMGTAGNTIYF.

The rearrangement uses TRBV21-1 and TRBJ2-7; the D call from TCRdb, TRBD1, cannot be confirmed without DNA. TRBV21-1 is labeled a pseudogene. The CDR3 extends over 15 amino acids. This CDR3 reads CASSKKEDRDYEQYF.

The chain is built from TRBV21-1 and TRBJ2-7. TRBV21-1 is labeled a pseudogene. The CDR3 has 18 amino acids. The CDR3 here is CASSKNQWIISASHEQYF.

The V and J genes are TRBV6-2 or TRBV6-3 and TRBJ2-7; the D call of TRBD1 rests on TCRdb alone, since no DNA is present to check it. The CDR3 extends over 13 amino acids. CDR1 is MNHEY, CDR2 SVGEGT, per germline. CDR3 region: CASSYRDTYEQYF.

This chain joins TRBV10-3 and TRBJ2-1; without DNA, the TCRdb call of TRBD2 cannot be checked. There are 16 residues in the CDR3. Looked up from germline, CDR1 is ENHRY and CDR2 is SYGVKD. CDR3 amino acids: CAISESGTSSYNEQFF.

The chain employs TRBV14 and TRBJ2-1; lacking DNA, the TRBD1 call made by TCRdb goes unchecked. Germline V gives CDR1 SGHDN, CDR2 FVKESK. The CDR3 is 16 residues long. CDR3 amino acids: CASRGGSGSSYNEQFF. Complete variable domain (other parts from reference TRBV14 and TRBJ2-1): EAGVTQFPSHSVIEKGQTVTLRCDPISGHDNLYWYRRVMGKEIKFLLHFVKESKQDESGMPNNRFLAERTGGTYSTLKVQPAELEDSGVYFCASRGGSGSSYNEQFFGPGTRLTVL.

CDR3: CASSFPRLARTYEQYF. The rearrangement uses TRBV28 and TRBJ2-7; there is no DNA to check the TCRdb D call of TRBD2. Per germline, CDR1 MDHEN and CDR2 SYDVKM. The CDR3 spans 16 residues.